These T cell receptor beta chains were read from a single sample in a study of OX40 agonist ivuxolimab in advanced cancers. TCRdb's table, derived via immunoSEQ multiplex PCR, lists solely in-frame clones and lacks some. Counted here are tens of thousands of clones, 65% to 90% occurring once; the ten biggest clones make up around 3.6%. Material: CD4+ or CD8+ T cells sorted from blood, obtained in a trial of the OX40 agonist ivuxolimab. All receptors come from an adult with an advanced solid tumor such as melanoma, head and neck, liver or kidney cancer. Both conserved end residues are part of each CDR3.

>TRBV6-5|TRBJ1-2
CASRPQGFYGYTF
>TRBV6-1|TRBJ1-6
CASSESRGNSPLHF
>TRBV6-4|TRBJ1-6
CASSAGINSPLHF
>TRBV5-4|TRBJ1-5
CASSPWLGRDNQPQHF
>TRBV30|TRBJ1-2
CAWSANRGNYGYTF
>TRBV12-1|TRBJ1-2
CASSLGTGERHYGYTF
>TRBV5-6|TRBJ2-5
CASSWDEGGQETQYF
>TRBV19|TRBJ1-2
CASTIISGRPRGGNYGYTF
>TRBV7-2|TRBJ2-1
CASSSTSGGDNEQFF
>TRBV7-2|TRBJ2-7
CASSQGAREQYF